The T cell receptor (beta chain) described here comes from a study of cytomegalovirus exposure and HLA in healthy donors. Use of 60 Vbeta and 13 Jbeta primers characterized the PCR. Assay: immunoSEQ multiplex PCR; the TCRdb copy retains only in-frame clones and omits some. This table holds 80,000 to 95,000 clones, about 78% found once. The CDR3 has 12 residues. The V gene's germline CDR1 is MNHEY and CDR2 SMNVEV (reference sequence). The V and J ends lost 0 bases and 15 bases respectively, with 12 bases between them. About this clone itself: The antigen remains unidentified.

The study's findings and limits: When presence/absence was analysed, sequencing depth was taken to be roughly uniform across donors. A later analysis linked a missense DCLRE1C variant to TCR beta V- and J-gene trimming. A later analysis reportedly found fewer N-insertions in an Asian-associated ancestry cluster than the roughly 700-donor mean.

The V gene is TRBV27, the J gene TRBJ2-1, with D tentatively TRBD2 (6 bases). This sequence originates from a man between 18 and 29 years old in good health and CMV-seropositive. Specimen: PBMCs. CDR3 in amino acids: CASSLSVGRRFF. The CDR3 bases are TGTGCCAGCAGTTTATCGGTGGGGAGGCGGTTCTTC.